These 7 T cell receptor beta chains share one sample of origin, sequenced in a study of regulatory T cells in long-lasting Graves disease. Time point meaning: newly diagnosed GD, antithyroid drugs for less than 3 months. PBMC-extracted RNA yielded the TCR library. Arm-PCR of CDR3 regions and iRepertoire HTBI primers were used to build TCR beta libraries. TCRdb processed the multiplex PCR reads anew with MiXCR; each CDR3 protein has one entry. The data contain around 420,000 distinct CDR3 sequences, approximately 15% of them singletons. These data also featured in a second study, about T cells in Graves' hyperthyroidism and ophthalmopathy.

This specimen was peripheral blood mononuclear cells (PBMCs), taken at new diagnosis, from a patient treated with antithyroid drugs. These receptor sequences come from a woman aged 40 to 50 with Graves disease.

This clonotype was counted at least ten times. V gene TRBV29-1 combines with J gene TRBJ2-5, with 7 bases that match TRBD1. The length of the CDR3 is 15 residues. CDR1 SQVTM and CDR2 ANQGSEA come from the germline V gene. The J segment lost 5 bases and the V segment lost 4 bases, leaving 13 bases of the junction unmatched. CDR3 loop: CSVVAGTAPSETQYF. CDR3 in DNA: TGCAGCGTTGTAGCCGGGACAGCTCCTTCCGAGACCCAGTACTTC.

The rearrangement joins TRBV3-1 to TRBJ1-5, with D hard to call. The CDR3 spans 14 residues. The germline CDR1 and CDR2 sequences are LGHDT and YNNKEL (reference sequence). V dropped 4 bases and J dropped 4 bases, with 11 bases sitting between them. CDR3 sequence (DNA): TGTGCCAGCAGCCCCAAGAGTATAAATCAGCCCCAGCATTTT. Protein: CASSPKSINQPQHF.

This clonotype was recorded at least ten times. The chain links TRBV28 to TRBJ1-2, with TRBD1 matching over 9 bases. The germline V gene has CDR1 MDHEN and CDR2 SYDVKM. The CDR3 runs to 13 residues. CDR3 in DNA: TGTGCTCACAGGGGGCAGGCAAACTATGGCTACACCTTC. This codes for CAHRGQANYGYTF.

This clonotype was observed many times. The chain employs TRBV27 and TRBJ2-5, with D possibly matching TRBD1 (6 bases). Trimming removed 5 bases at V and 5 bases at J, with 18 bases between. This CDR3 is built from 15 residues. The V gene's germline CDR1 is MNHEY and CDR2 SMNVEV (reference sequence). This chain's CDR3 is CASSPSWTDRETQYF. In nucleotides, the CDR3 is TGTGCCAGCAGTCCCAGCTGGACAGATAGGGAGACCCAGTACTTC.

The V gene is TRBV5-1, the J gene TRBJ2-7; D assignment may be TRBD1 or TRBD2 (6 bases each). Germline V lookup: CDR1 SGHRS, CDR2 YFSETQ. Trimming took off 2 bases at V and 0 bases at J, with 18 bases between the two ends. CDR3 length: 17 residues. CDR3 residues: CASSFGGYKDSSYEQYF. CDR3 sequence (DNA): TGCGCCAGCAGCTTCGGGGGATATAAGGACAGCTCCTACGAGCAGTACTTC. Full variable domain (outside the CDR3, taken from reference TRBV5-1 and TRBJ2-7): KAGVTQTPRYLIKTRGQQVTLSCSPISGHRSVSWYQQTPGQGLQFLFEYFSETQRNKGNFPGRFSGRQFSNSRSEMNVSTLELGDSALYLCASSFGGYKDSSYEQYFGPGTRLTVT.

This clonotype was picked up many times. The chain combines TRBV27 with TRBJ2-7, with 7 bases lining up with TRBD2. J was trimmed by 3 bases and V by 3 bases; bases with no gene match: 8. CDR1 is MNHEY, CDR2 SMNVEV, per germline (reference sequence). This CDR3 is 15 amino acids long. For the CDR3, the DNA is TGTGCCAGCAGTTTTAGGGCGGGAGAAATCTACGAGCAGTACTTC. Its protein is CASSFRAGEIYEQYF.

Many counts were recorded for this clonotype. The chain has TRBV7-8 and TRBJ1-2, with D unresolved. Between the trimmed V and J ends, which lost 1 base and 2 bases, there was a span of 14 bases. Germline-derived CDR1 and CDR2 are SGHVS and FQNEAQ. There are 16 residues in the CDR3. CDR3 sequence: CASSLGGDTVNYGYTF. CDR3 nucleotides: TGTGCCAGCAGCTTAGGAGGTGACACCGTAAACTATGGCTACACCTTC.